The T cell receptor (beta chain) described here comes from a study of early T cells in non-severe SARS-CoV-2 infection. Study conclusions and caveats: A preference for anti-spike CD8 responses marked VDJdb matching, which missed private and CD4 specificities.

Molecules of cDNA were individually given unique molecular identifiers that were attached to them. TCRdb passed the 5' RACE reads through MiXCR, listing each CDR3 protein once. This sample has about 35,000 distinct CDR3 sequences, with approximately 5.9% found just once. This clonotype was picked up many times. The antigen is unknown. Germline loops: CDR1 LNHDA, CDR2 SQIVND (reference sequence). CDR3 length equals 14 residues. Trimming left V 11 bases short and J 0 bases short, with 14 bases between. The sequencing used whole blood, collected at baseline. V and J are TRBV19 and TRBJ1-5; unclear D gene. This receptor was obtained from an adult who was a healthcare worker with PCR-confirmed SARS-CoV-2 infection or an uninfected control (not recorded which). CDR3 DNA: TGTGCCTCTACGTGGGGTTATAGCAATCAGCCCCAGCATTTT. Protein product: CASTWGYSNQPQHF. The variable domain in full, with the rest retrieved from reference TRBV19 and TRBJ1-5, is DGGITQSPKYLFRKEGQNVTLSCEQNLNHDAMYWYRQDPGQGLRLIYYSQIVNDFQKGDIAEGYSVSREKKESFPLTVTSAQKNPTAFYLCASTWGYSNQPQHFGDGTRLSIL.